Below are 13 T cell receptor beta chains sequenced from a single sample in a study of identical twins. Using its own MiXCR run on the 5' RACE reads, TCRdb lists one record per CDR3 protein. The sample consists of 690,000 or so distinct CDR3 sequences, under 9% of them appearing once. In addition, the sample was reused for a study of yellow fever vaccine responses in identical twins.

Sequencing input: PBMCs. The source of these receptors is a young woman in good health.

This clonotype was detected a few times. This chain connects TRBV4-1 to TRBJ2-3; TRBD2 matches 8 bases. Germline-derived CDR1 and CDR2 are MGHRA and YSYEKL. V shed 1 base and J 3 bases; nucleotides not matched to a gene: 3. This CDR3 has 15 amino acids. The CDR3 nucleotides read TGCGCCAGCAGCCAAGTTGGGACTAGGACAGATACGCAGTATTTT. Encoded protein: CASSQVGTRTDTQYF.

This clonotype came up a few times. The CDR3 loop reads CASSIQTGGETQYF. CDR3 coding DNA: TGTGCCAGCAGTATACAGACAGGGGGGGAGACCCAGTACTTC. The J gene is TRBJ2-5, the V gene TRBV7-9; TRBD1 aligns across 9 bases. The CDR3 contains 14 residues. V lost 6 bases, J lost 5 bases, and 7 bases stayed unmatched. Germline V gives CDR1 SEHNR, CDR2 FQNEAQ (reference sequence).

The rearrangement uses TRBV5-1 and TRBJ1-1, with D perhaps matching TRBD1 (6 bases). From germline, CDR1 is SGHRS and CDR2 YFSETQ. This CDR3 spans 15 amino acids. The V and J ends lost 0 bases and 6 bases respectively, with 15 bases between them. The CDR3 region has the DNA TGCGCCAGCAGCTTGGGAGGACAGCAAGGCTCTGAAGCTTTCTTT. Translation gives CASSLGGQQGSEAFF.

This clonotype came up a few times. The chain carries TRBV12-3 or TRBV12-4 and TRBJ2-3, with 13 bases matching TRBD2. The ends lost 2 bases at V and 7 bases at J; junction bases unmatched: 3. This CDR3 has 15 amino acids. The CDR3 DNA is TGTGCCAGCAGTTTAACTAGCGGGGGGGGAAATACGCAGTATTTT. It encodes CASSLTSGGGNTQYF.

This clonotype was seen a few times. V gene TRBV4-1 combines with J gene TRBJ2-7; D may be TRBD1 or TRBD2 (5 bases each). The CDR3 is 15 amino acids. Trimming stripped 3 bases from V and 3 bases from J, with 15 bases between. Per the germline V gene, CDR1 is MGHRA and CDR2 is YSYEKL. The CDR3 region has the DNA TGCGCCAGCAGCCACCGAGGGACGGTAGACTACGAGCAGTACTTC. Protein sequence: CASSHRGTVDYEQYF.

This clonotype was counted only a few times. The V and J genes are TRBV6-5 and TRBJ2-7, with D unresolved. CDR1 and CDR2 (germline): MNHEY, SVGAGI. The V end lost 0 bases, the J end lost 4 bases, and 16 bases lay between the germline ends. The CDR3 is 16 residues long. CDR3: CASSYSTASFMYEQYF. CDR3 DNA: TGTGCCAGCAGTTACTCTACGGCATCCTTCATGTACGAGCAGTACTTC.

The rearrangement links TRBV19 to TRBJ1-5; D not resolved. The CDR3 covers 15 residues. Germline CDR1 reads LNHDA; CDR2 reads SQIVND (reference sequence). V was cut by 1 base and J by 3 bases, with 10 bases left in between. CDR3: CASSIVSQYNQPQHF. CDR3 nucleotides: TGTGCCAGTAGTATAGTGTCACAGTACAATCAGCCCCAGCATTTT.

This clonotype turned up a few times. The chain joins TRBV6-1 to TRBJ2-7; TRBD1 matches at 7 bases. Germline V gene lookup returns CDR1 MNHNS and CDR2 SASEGT. The CDR3 contains 13 residues. The V gene end was trimmed by 6 bases and the J gene end by 1 base; junction bases not matched to a gene: 3. For the CDR3, the DNA is TGTGCCAGCAGACCACAGGGGTCCTACGAGCAGTACTTC. Encoded protein: CASRPQGSYEQYF.

The chain uses TRBV2 and TRBJ2-2, with 7 nucleotides matching TRBD1. The V segment lost 6 bases and the J segment 5 bases; nucleotides outside the gene matches: 6. Germline CDR1 SNHLY, CDR2 FYNNEI. This CDR3 comprises 14 residues. CDR3 DNA: TGTGCCAGCAGAGGGACAGCCAAAACCGGGGAGCTGTTTTTT. Its translation: CASRGTAKTGELFF.

V gene TRBV28 combines with J gene TRBJ2-7; 8 nucleotides match TRBD2. After removal of 0 bases from V and 6 bases from J, the junction contained 7 bases not matched to a gene. The CDR3 is 15 amino acids. CDR1 is MDHEN, CDR2 SYDVKM, per germline. The DNA for the CDR3 is TGTGCCAGCAGTTTATGGAGAGGACTAGCAGCCGAGCAGTACTTC. Translated, it gives CASSLWRGLAAEQYF.

The sample holds a few counts of this clonotype. The J gene is TRBJ1-6, the V gene TRBV6-1; D is possibly TRBD1 (5 bases). V lost 6 bases and J 10 bases, leaving 22 bases between the germline ends. Per the germline V gene, CDR1 is MNHNS and CDR2 is SASEGT. The CDR3 is 16 amino acids. The CDR3 protein is CASSETGAHSGSPLHF. CDR3 sequence (DNA): TGTGCCAGCAGCGAAACAGGAGCTCATAGCGGGTCACCCCTCCACTTT.

This clonotype was detected many times. The CDR3 region is CSALDPTGGWGTQYF. CDR3 bases: TGCAGTGCTCTAGATCCGACAGGGGGCTGGGGGACCCAGTACTTC. The V gene is TRBV20-1, the J gene TRBJ2-5; 10 nucleotides align to TRBD1. Per germline, CDR1 DFQATT and CDR2 SNEGSKA (reference sequence). This CDR3 comprises 15 residues. The junction had 13 bases not matched to a gene; V was cut back by 5 bases and J by 7 bases.

This clonotype was detected many times. CDR3 residues: CASSLSSGTVSYNEQFF. CDR3 nucleotide sequence: TGTGCCAGCAGTTTATCCTCCGGGACAGTCTCCTACAATGAGCAGTTCTTC. The chain recombines TRBV28 with TRBJ2-1; 7 nucleotides match TRBD1. From germline, CDR1 is MDHEN and CDR2 SYDVKM. V dropped 1 base and J dropped 0; count of bases not matched to a gene: 6. The CDR3 extends over 17 amino acids. The entire variable domain, with the rest obtained from reference TRBV28 and TRBJ2-1, is as follows: DVKVTQSSRYLVKRTGEKVFLECVQDMDHENMFWYRQDPGLGLRLIYFSYDVKMKEKGDIPEGYSVSREKKERFSLILESASTNQTSMYLCASSLSSGTVSYNEQFFGPGTRLTVL.